These 24 T cell receptor beta chains were all obtained from the same sample, sequenced in a study of cytomegalovirus exposure and HLA in healthy donors. 60 Vbeta and 13 Jbeta primers were used in PCR. TCRdb's table, derived via immunoSEQ multiplex PCR, lists solely in-frame clones and lacks some. Of roughly 100,000 clones detected, about 80% appear once; the ten largest clones hold more than 6.5%. Sequencing input: PBMCs. These receptors originate from a man in his forties in good health and CMV-seropositive.

This chain links TRBV7-2 with TRBJ2-1; 7 positions match TRBD2. The CDR3 runs 17 residues. Germline V gene sequence: CDR1 SGHTA, CDR2 FQGNSA. The V gene end was trimmed by 4 bases and the J gene end by 8 bases; junction bases not matched to a gene: 17. CDR3 sequence reads: CASSSFFGRGGKDEQFF. For the CDR3, the DNA is TGTGCCAGCAGCTCCTTTTTCGGACGGGGAGGGAAGGATGAGCAGTTCTTC.

This sequence joins TRBV5-6 and TRBJ2-5, with D possibly matching TRBD1 (6 bases). The CDR3 has 17 amino acids. Trimming took 2 bases from V and 1 from J, leaving 18 bases between them. Germline values: CDR1 SGHDT, CDR2 YYEEEE. This CDR3 reads CASSFGGPRPGQETQYF. CDR3 sequence (DNA): TGTGCCAGCAGCTTTGGGGGCCCCCGACCCGGCCAAGAGACCCAGTACTTC. Complete variable domain (other parts from reference TRBV5-6 and TRBJ2-5): DAGVTQSPTHLIKTRGQQVTLRCSPKSGHDTVSWYQQALGQGPQFIFQYYEEEERQRGNFPDRFSGHQFPNYSSELNVNALLLGDSALYLCASSFGGPRPGQETQYFGPGTRLLVL.

The chain joins TRBV28 to TRBJ1-1; D is unresolved. The CDR3 covers 15 residues. Per the germline V gene, CDR1 is MDHEN and CDR2 is SYDVKM. V was clipped by 1 base and J by 5 bases, with 14 bases between them. The CDR3 reads CASSLSTAGKTEAFF. CDR3 DNA: TGTGCCAGCAGTTTATCAACGGCGGGAAAGACTGAAGCTTTCTTT.

The rearrangement uses TRBV6-6 and TRBJ2-3, with D possibly being TRBD1 (6 bases). Trimming left V 6 bases short and J 7 bases short, with 14 bases between. The germline gives CDR1 MNHNY, CDR2 SVGAGI (reference sequence). CDR3 size: 13 residues. The CDR3 loop reads CASSSGQPYTQYF. CDR3 in DNA: TGTGCCAGCAGCTCGGGACAACCGTATACGCAGTATTTT.

The chain is built from TRBV6-1 and TRBJ1-1, with TRBD1 matching over 12 bases. The CDR3 runs to 17 residues. Germline loops: CDR1 MNHNS, CDR2 SASEGT. Trimming removed 1 base from V and 0 bases from J; junction bases left unmatched: 3. CDR3 region: CASSEGDRGRMNTEAFF. The CDR3 bases are TGTGCCAGCAGTGAAGGGGACAGGGGGCGTATGAACACTGAAGCTTTCTTT.

This sequence joins TRBV10-3 and TRBJ1-2; a possible D gene is TRBD1 (6 bases). V dropped 3 bases and J dropped 2 bases, with 10 bases sitting between them. CDR3 length: 14 amino acids. Germline CDR1 ENHRY, CDR2 SYGVKD. CDR3 nucleotides: TGTGCCATCAGTGACCCTACAGGGAACTATGGCTACACCTTC. Its protein is CAISDPTGNYGYTF.

The V call is TRBV27, the J call TRBJ2-7, with 12 bases identical to TRBD1. CDR1 MNHEY and CDR2 SMNVEV come from the germline V gene (reference sequence). CDR3 size: 17 residues. The ends lost 2 bases at V and 5 bases at J; junction bases unmatched: 10. CDR3: CASSLSPPGQGADEQYF. CDR3 nucleotides: TGTGCCAGCAGTTTAAGCCCTCCGGGACAGGGGGCGGACGAGCAGTACTTC.

This rearrangement joins TRBV9 to TRBJ2-2; 10 bases are a match to TRBD2. Trimming cost V 1 base and J 5 bases; bases outside gene matches: 11. The germline V gene encodes CDR1 SGDLS and CDR2 YYNGEE. The CDR3 consists of 18 residues. CDR3 amino acids: CASSVIVTSGIGTGELFF. As DNA, the CDR3 is TGTGCCAGCAGCGTAATTGTTACTAGCGGGATTGGGACCGGGGAGCTGTTTTTT.

The chain is built from TRBV19 and TRBJ1-5; possibly TRBD1 for D (6 bases). Deletions cut 4 bases from V and 4 bases from J, with 11 bases between. CDR1 LNHDA and CDR2 SQIVND come from the germline V gene (reference sequence). The CDR3 consists of 14 residues. The CDR3 nucleotides are TGTGCCAGTAGTACCCGGGACACTAATCAGCCCCAGCATTTT. Its protein is CASSTRDTNQPQHF.

The chain uses TRBV4-1 and TRBJ1-4; a possible D gene is TRBD1 (5 bases). Germline values: CDR1 MGHRA, CDR2 YSYEKL. Trimming cost V 2 bases and J 4 bases, with 11 bases left between them. This CDR3 region has 15 residues. The CDR3 sequence: CASSQQGANNEKLFF. CDR3 nucleotides: TGCGCCAGCAGCCAACAGGGTGCCAATAATGAAAAACTGTTTTTT.

The rearrangement joins TRBV4-2 to TRBJ1-2, with D possibly being TRBD1 (6 bases). The germline V gene has CDR1 LGHNA and CDR2 YNFKEQ. CDR3 length: 15 amino acids. The V gene lost 2 bases and the J gene lost 6 bases, with 16 bases spanning the gap. The CDR3 spells CASSQQDRGADGYTF. For the CDR3, the DNA is TGTGCCAGCAGCCAACAGGACCGGGGGGCGGATGGCTACACCTTC.

Comment on this clone: One end of the junction does not line up with germline, which may come from a read error. V is TRBV7-8 and J is TRBJ2-6; perhaps TRBD1 as D (5 bases). The CDR3 totals 15 residues. Per germline, CDR1 SGHVS and CDR2 FQNEAQ. In DNA form, the CDR3 reads TGTGCCAGCATTCCCACAGGTGCTGGGGCCAACGGCCTGACTTTC. Amino acids: CASIPTGAGANGLTF.

This clone was counted a few times. V usage is TRBV28 and J usage is TRBJ2-7; D unresolved. Trimming took off 6 bases at V and 1 base at J, with 13 bases between the two ends. The V gene's germline CDR1 is MDHEN and CDR2 SYDVKM. The CDR3 consists of 14 residues. The CDR3 sequence is CASSPWPLSYEQYF. The CDR3, as DNA: TGTGCCAGCAGCCCTTGGCCTCTTTCCTACGAGCAGTACTTC.

This sequence joins TRBV6-5 and TRBJ2-7, with 8 bases fitting TRBD1. Germline V gives CDR1 MNHEY, CDR2 SVGAGI. The CDR3 length is 15 residues. J gave up 7 bases and V 4 bases, and 12 bases lay outside the gene matches. CDR3 coding DNA: TGTGCCAGCAGTTTAAACAGGGGGGCGGCGCTGGAGCAGTACTTC. It yields the protein CASSLNRGAALEQYF.

The rearrangement joins TRBV18 to TRBJ2-1; no clear D gene. This CDR3 contains 13 residues. The V gene lost 0 bases and the J gene lost 8 bases, with 8 bases spanning the gap. Per germline, CDR1 KGHSH and CDR2 LQKENI. This CDR3 reads CASSPPGLYEQFF. Written as DNA, the CDR3 is TGTGCCAGCTCACCACCGGGCCTGTATGAGCAGTTCTTC.

This clone was seen a few times. J is TRBJ2-2 and V is TRBV7-6; 7 positions agree with TRBD1. This CDR3 spans 17 amino acids. Germline lookup yields CDR1 SGHVS and CDR2 FNYEAQ. V shed 3 bases and J 4 bases; nucleotides not matched to a gene: 11. In nucleotides, the CDR3 is TGTGCCAGCAGCTTTACTACAGGGGTCTCAACCACCGGGGAGCTGTTTTTT. Amino acids: CASSFTTGVSTTGELFF.

The gene calls are TRBV6-6 and TRBJ1-5; D is possibly TRBD1 (5 bases). The germline gives CDR1 MNHNY, CDR2 SVGAGI (reference sequence). This CDR3 is 16 amino acids long. Trimming cost V 6 bases and J 3 bases, with 18 bases left between them. CDR3 DNA: TGTGCCAGCAGAAACTGGGGCCGGGAGAACAATCAGCCCCAGCATTTT. This sequence encodes CASRNWGRENNQPQHF.

The V gene is TRBV27, the J gene TRBJ2-1, with D uncertain. The CDR3 totals 14 residues. Looked up from germline, CDR1 is MNHEY and CDR2 is SMNVEV (reference sequence). V dropped 1 base and J dropped 5 bases, with 9 bases sitting between them. CDR3 sequence reads: CASSLWSINNEQFF. CDR3 nucleotides: TGTGCCAGCAGTTTATGGAGCATAAACAATGAGCAGTTCTTC.

The chain carries TRBV30 and TRBJ1-2; 11 bases agree with TRBD1. The J segment lost 5 bases and the V segment lost 3 bases, leaving 20 bases of the junction unmatched. Germline V lookup: CDR1 GTSNPN, CDR2 SVGIG (reference sequence). The CDR3 sequence is 19 residues long. The CDR3 DNA is TGTGCCTGGAGCCCCCGACGCACCGAGTGGACAGGGGGCCGGTATGGCTACACCTTC. It is translated as CAWSPRRTEWTGGRYGYTF. Filled out from reference TRBV30 and TRBJ1-2, the complete variable domain reads SQTIHQWPATLVQPVGSPLSLECTVEGTSNPNLYWYRQAAGRGLQLLFYSVGIGQISSEVPQNLSASRPQDRQFILSSKKLLLSDSGFYLCAWSPRRTEWTGGRYGYTFGSGTRLTVV.

J is TRBJ1-5 and V is TRBV2, with D perhaps TRBD1 (5 bases). The CDR3 is 16 residues long. From germline, CDR1 is SNHLY and CDR2 FYNNEI. Trimming took off 6 bases at V and 5 bases at J, with 20 bases between the two ends. This CDR3 is CASRSRGRGKDQPQHF. CDR3 nucleotide sequence: TGTGCCAGCAGGTCCCGCGGGCGGGGGAAAGATCAGCCCCAGCATTTT. The full variable domain, its missing parts supplied by reference TRBV2 and TRBJ1-5, is EPEVTQTPSHQVTQMGQEVILRCVPISNHLYFYWYRQILGQKVEFLVSFYNNEISEKSEIFDDQFSVERPDGSNFTLKIRSTKLEDSAMYFCASRSRGRGKDQPQHFGDGTRLSIL.

In regard to this clone: This sample also contains other DNA sequences that code for the same CDR3. CDR3 DNA: TGTGCCAGCAGGGGGCCCCTTAGAACCGAGCAGTACTTC. This codes for CASRGPLRTEQYF. V is TRBV11-2 and J is TRBJ2-7; tentative D call: TRBD1 (5 bases). Trimming removed 6 bases at V and 6 bases at J, with 15 bases between. The CDR3 loop spans 13 amino acids. Looked up from germline, CDR1 is SGHAT and CDR2 is FQNNGV.

V gene TRBV2 combines with J gene TRBJ2-2; 14 positions match TRBD2. With 7 bases clipped from V and 1 base from J, the junction kept 20 bases outside the gene matches. CDR3 length: 22 amino acids. The germline V gene has CDR1 SNHLY and CDR2 FYNNEI. The CDR3, as DNA: TGTGCCAGCACCCCGGGACAGGGGGTGGGGACTAGCGGGGGCCAGAACACCGGGGAGCTGTTTTTT. This codes for CASTPGQGVGTSGGQNTGELFF.

The gene calls are TRBV13 and TRBJ2-1, with no clear D. Germline CDR1 reads PRHDT; CDR2 reads FYEKMQ (reference sequence). V was pared by 8 bases and J by 4 bases, with 9 bases between. The CDR3 spans 12 residues. CDR3 loop: CASGRGYNEQFF. DNA for the CDR3: TGTGCCAGCGGCCGCGGATACAATGAGCAGTTCTTC.

The chain has TRBV5-4 and TRBJ2-3, with D possibly matching TRBD1 (6 bases). Germline V lookup: CDR1 SGHNT, CDR2 YYREEE (reference sequence). V lost 3 bases to trimming and J lost 4 bases, with 24 bases between them. The CDR3 extends over 18 amino acids. The CDR3 region is CASSYLSTGPRFPDTQYF. The DNA for the CDR3 is TGTGCCAGCAGCTACTTATCGACAGGCCCCCGGTTCCCAGATACGCAGTATTTT.